A single sample gave rise to the 27 T cell receptor beta chains below, sequenced in a study of cytomegalovirus exposure and HLA in healthy donors. The PCR had 60 Vbeta and 13 Jbeta primers. TCRdb's table, derived via immunoSEQ multiplex PCR, lists solely in-frame clones and lacks some. The sample shows around 140,000 clones, 75% of them seen only once. The sample consisted of PBMCs. These receptors all stem from a man aged 25 to 45 in good health and CMV-seronegative.

In regard to this clone: Other DNA sequences in this sample translate to the same CDR3. The chain has TRBV11-2 and TRBJ1-2; 9 bases align to TRBD1. Germline V gene sequence: CDR1 SGHAT, CDR2 FQNNGV. V lost 0 bases to trimming and J lost 5 bases; unmatched junction nucleotides: 10. CDR3 size: 17 residues. The CDR3 DNA reads TGTGCCAGCAGCTTAGAAACTTACGGGACAGGGATTTATGGCTACACCTTC. Protein sequence: CASSLETYGTGIYGYTF.

This chain links TRBV7-2 with TRBJ1-1, with 9 bases that match TRBD1. V trimming: 6 bases; J trimming: 11 bases; junction bases outside the gene matches: 13. CDR3 length: 14 amino acids. Germline-derived CDR1 and CDR2 are SGHTA and FQGNSA. The CDR3 DNA reads as TGTGCCAGCAGTCCGAACCGGGACAGGGTGGGTGCTTTCTTT. It encodes CASSPNRDRVGAFF.

This clone turned up a few times. The J gene is TRBJ2-2, the V gene TRBV15; 11 nucleotides agree with TRBD2. Germline CDR1 reads LNHNV; CDR2 reads YYDKDF (reference sequence). V trimming: 1 base; J trimming: 3 bases; junction bases outside the gene matches: 4. The CDR3 sequence is 17 residues long. As DNA, the CDR3 is TGTGCCACCAGCAGAGGACTAGCGGGATGGGACACCGGGGAGCTGTTTTTT. Protein sequence: CATSRGLAGWDTGELFF.

This clone turned up a few times. The chain links TRBV2 to TRBJ2-2; weak D call: TRBD2 (6 bases). Germline CDR1 reads SNHLY; CDR2 reads FYNNEI. The CDR3 loop spans 14 amino acids. V was pared by 4 bases and J by 7 bases, with 13 bases between. The CDR3 sequence: CASSASAQDGELFF. The CDR3 bases are TGTGCCAGCAGTGCTAGCGCCCAAGACGGGGAGCTGTTTTTT.

The CDR3 loop is CASSLGLAGVTDTQYF. As DNA, the CDR3 is TGTGCCAGCAGCCTTGGACTAGCGGGGGTCACAGATACGCAGTATTTT. This chain uses TRBV7-3 with TRBJ2-3; TRBD2 matches at 13 bases. V was pared by 5 bases and J by 2 bases, with 4 bases of the junction left unmatched. The germline V gene has CDR1 SGHTA and CDR2 FQGTGA. The CDR3 covers 16 residues.

The CDR3 DNA reads as TGCAGCGTTGGTTCGTCCCTTATCCAGTACTTC. It is translated as CSVGSSLIQYF. V and J are TRBV29-1 and TRBJ2-5; D gene ambiguous. CDR1 is SQVTM, CDR2 ANQGSEA, per germline. The CDR3 is made up of 11 amino acids. Trimming removed 4 bases from V and 10 bases from J, with 13 bases in between.

The gene calls are TRBV5-1 and TRBJ1-1, with 7 bases lining up with TRBD1. J gave up 4 bases and V 4 bases, and 7 bases lay outside the gene matches. Looked up from germline, CDR1 is SGHRS and CDR2 is YFSETQ. The CDR3 totals 14 residues. The CDR3 sequence: CASSRTGPGTEAFF. The CDR3 nucleotides are TGCGCCAGCAGCCGGACAGGTCCGGGCACTGAAGCTTTCTTT.

J is TRBJ2-3 and V is TRBV5-1, with 8 bases that match TRBD2. Per the germline V gene, CDR1 is SGHRS and CDR2 is YFSETQ. The CDR3 covers 16 residues. The ends lost 4 bases at V and 2 bases at J; junction bases unmatched: 9. CDR3 amino acids: CASSMTSVALTDTQYF. Here the CDR3 DNA reads TGCGCCAGCAGCATGACTAGCGTTGCACTCACAGATACGCAGTATTTT.

This clone showed up just once. J is TRBJ1-5 and V is TRBV10-3, with TRBD1 matching 9 bases. The CDR3 has 15 amino acids. CDR1 is ENHRY and CDR2 is SYGVKD in the germline V gene. V shed 0 bases, J shed 4 bases, and the junction held 1 base outside the gene matches. This chain's CDR3 is CAISESGQGNQPQHF. The CDR3 bases are TGTGCCATCAGTGAGTCGGGACAGGGTAATCAGCCCCAGCATTTT.

The V call is TRBV5-1, the J call TRBJ2-3; tentative D call: TRBD1 (5 bases). V lost 4 bases and J lost 9, with 24 bases in between. Germline CDR1 is SGHRS and CDR2 is YFSETQ. CDR3 size: 16 residues. CDR3 loop: CASSTGPGHSKGTQYF. CDR3 in DNA: TGCGCCAGCAGCACGGGCCCAGGCCACTCAAAGGGGACGCAGTATTTT.

The V gene is TRBV28, the J gene TRBJ2-3; D may be TRBD2 (6 bases). CDR1 is MDHEN, CDR2 SYDVKM, per germline. The CDR3 is 16 residues long. V shed 1 base and J shed 5 bases, with 16 bases lying between them. The DNA of the CDR3 is TGTGCCAGCAGTTTATTTGTGGGAGGTGCGAGAGATACGCAGTATTTT. The encoded protein is CASSLFVGGARDTQYF.

This clone occurred once. The V and J genes are TRBV7-3 and TRBJ2-4; TRBD2 matches 8 bases. Germline loops: CDR1 SGHTA, CDR2 FQGTGA. CDR3 length: 15 amino acids. V was pared by 5 bases and J by 2 bases, with 5 bases of the junction left unmatched. CDR3: CASSPGGSSKNIQYF. The CDR3 DNA sequence: TGTGCCAGCAGCCCGGGGGGGAGCTCCAAAAACATTCAGTACTTC.

The chain carries TRBV5-1 and TRBJ2-3; D perhaps matches TRBD2 (5 bases). Germline assignment: CDR1 SGHRS and CDR2 YFSETQ. This CDR3 comprises 13 residues. The germline V and J ends were trimmed by 3 bases and 6 bases, with 11 bases remaining between them. The CDR3: CASSSAGEDTQYF. The CDR3 DNA reads as TGCGCCAGCAGCTCCGCTGGGGAGGATACGCAGTATTTT.

The CDR3 region has the DNA TGTGCCAGCAGTGAATGGGGGGAAGGAGCTTTCTTT. It encodes CASSEWGEGAFF. This sequence joins TRBV6-1 and TRBJ1-1; a weak D match, TRBD1 (5 bases). The CDR3 loop spans 12 amino acids. V was pared by 2 bases and J by 10 bases, with 11 bases between. CDR1 MNHNS and CDR2 SASEGT come from the germline V gene.

The V gene is TRBV4-2, the J gene TRBJ1-3; D is unclear. The CDR3 length is 16 residues. The V end was cut by 6 bases, the J end by 0 bases, with 15 bases between. Germline CDR1 LGHNA, CDR2 YNFKEQ. The CDR3 loop is CASRPQEDGSGNTIYF. CDR3 bases: TGTGCCAGCAGACCGCAAGAGGATGGCTCTGGAAACACCATATATTTT.

This clone appeared a few times. The CDR3 DNA is TGTGCCAGCTCAGACAGGGCCTATGGCTACACCTTC. This sequence encodes CASSDRAYGYTF. This chain connects TRBV18 to TRBJ1-2; 7 nucleotides agree with TRBD1. The CDR3 spans 12 residues. Trimming cost V 5 bases and J 4 bases; bases outside gene matches: 1. Germline-derived CDR1 and CDR2 are KGHSH and LQKENI. The full variable domain, in which reference TRBV18 and TRBJ1-2 provide the parts outside the CDR3, is NAGVMQNPRHLVRRRGQEARLRCSPMKGHSHVYWYRQLPEEGLKFMVYLQKENIIDESGMPKERFSAEFPKEGPSILRIQQVVRGDSAAYFCASSDRAYGYTFGSGTRLTVV.

The chain couples TRBV15 to TRBJ2-3, with TRBD1 matching over 7 bases. Per germline, CDR1 LNHNV and CDR2 YYDKDF (reference sequence). The J segment lost 3 bases and the V segment lost 1 base, leaving 4 bases of the junction unmatched. The CDR3 consists of 15 residues. DNA for the CDR3: TGTGCCACCAGCAGAGGGGCGACAGGGACAGATACGCAGTATTTT. Protein product: CATSRGATGTDTQYF.

The chain is built from TRBV5-1 and TRBJ2-1, with 9 bases matching TRBD2. J gave up 7 bases and V 1 base, and 18 bases lay outside the gene matches. The CDR3 consists of 19 residues. Germline lookup yields CDR1 SGHRS and CDR2 YFSETQ. CDR3 region: CASSLRMSTGGRARNEQFF. CDR3 in DNA: TGCGCCAGCAGCTTGCGGATGAGTACGGGCGGGAGGGCCAGAAATGAGCAGTTCTTC.

By share, this clone ranks as medium-sized. The V call is TRBV19, the J call TRBJ1-1, with 9 bases matching TRBD1. CDR3 length: 14 amino acids. From germline, CDR1 is LNHDA and CDR2 SQIVND (reference sequence). The V segment lost 7 bases and the J segment 4 bases; nucleotides outside the gene matches: 7. The CDR3 loop is CASKRTGVVTEAFF. For the CDR3, the DNA is TGTGCCAGTAAAAGGACAGGGGTTGTCACTGAAGCTTTCTTT.

The V gene is TRBV29-1, the J gene TRBJ2-1; TRBD2 agrees at 7 bases. This CDR3 has 12 amino acids. Germline-derived CDR1 and CDR2 are SQVTM and ANQGSEA. Germline trimming cut 5 bases from V and 8 bases from J; bases unmatched to any gene: 6. The CDR3 reads CSVLLARHEQFF. The CDR3 region has the DNA TGCAGCGTTCTACTAGCGAGACATGAGCAGTTCTTC.

This rearrangement joins TRBV7-2 to TRBJ2-7; weak D call: TRBD2 (6 bases). Per germline, CDR1 SGHTA and CDR2 FQGNSA. The germline V and J ends were trimmed by 1 base and 3 bases, with 13 bases remaining between them. The CDR3 sequence is 15 residues long. The CDR3 loop reads CASSLVRDGNYEQYF. Here the CDR3 DNA reads TGTGCCAGCAGCTTAGTGCGGGACGGGAACTACGAGCAGTACTTC.

The chain carries TRBV6-6 and TRBJ2-3, with D tentatively TRBD1 (6 bases). CDR3 length: 15 amino acids. Germline V CDR1 and CDR2: MNHNY, SVGAGI (reference sequence). V gave up 0 bases and J gave up 1 base, with 8 bases separating them. CDR3 amino acids: CASSYSRQGTDTQYF. CDR3 nucleotides: TGTGCCAGCAGTTACTCAAGACAGGGCACAGATACGCAGTATTTT.

The V gene is TRBV9, the J gene TRBJ1-1; D call uncertain. The germline V and J ends were trimmed by 0 bases and 0 bases, with 12 bases remaining between them. Germline V CDR1 and CDR2: SGDLS, YYNGEE. The CDR3 runs 16 residues. Here the CDR3 reads CASSVGSSEMNTEAFF. The CDR3 DNA follows: TGTGCCAGCAGCGTAGGAAGTTCCGAGATGAACACTGAAGCTTTCTTT.

This clone has only a few counts. V gene TRBV6-1 combines with J gene TRBJ1-5, with TRBD1 matching 10 bases. The CDR3 is 14 amino acids. Germline CDR1 reads MNHNS; CDR2 reads SASEGT. The V gene end was trimmed by 6 bases and the J gene end by 5 bases; junction bases not matched to a gene: 4. The CDR3 spells CASRSTGGDQPQHF. The DNA of the CDR3 is TGTGCCAGCAGATCGACAGGGGGCGATCAGCCCCAGCATTTT.

This clone was detected only a few times. The chain joins TRBV19 to TRBJ1-2, with TRBD1 identical over 7 bases. V shed 2 bases and J 1 base; nucleotides not matched to a gene: 4. The CDR3 is 15 residues long. The germline V gene encodes CDR1 LNHDA and CDR2 SQIVND (reference sequence). The CDR3 reads CASSISGGDNYGYTF. The DNA of the CDR3 is TGTGCCAGTAGTATATCAGGGGGAGATAACTATGGCTACACCTTC.

This chain joins TRBV7-9 and TRBJ1-1; no clear D gene. The V end was cut by 1 base, the J end by 0 bases, with 12 bases between. The length of the CDR3 is 16 residues. Germline CDR1 reads SEHNR; CDR2 reads FQNEAQ (reference sequence). The CDR3 is CASSLEQLALNTEAFF. CDR3 nucleotides: TGTGCCAGCAGCTTAGAACAGTTGGCTCTGAACACTGAAGCTTTCTTT.

This chain links TRBV15 with TRBJ2-1, with D possibly being TRBD2 (7 bases). With 5 bases removed from V and 0 bases from J, the gap between germline ends came to 20 bases. Germline V CDR1 and CDR2: LNHNV, YYDKDF (reference sequence). CDR3 length: 18 amino acids. The DNA of the CDR3 is TGTGCCACCAGCCCGGGGAGGGGGGGGTCTAGCTCCTACAATGAGCAGTTCTTC. It codes for CATSPGRGGSSSYNEQFF.